The 31 T cell receptor beta chains reported below all come from one sample, sequenced in a study of shared T cell receptors in the human thymus (dated by TCRdb to about 2021). The library was generated by the immunoSEQ multiplex PCR assay. The table was pulled from immuneACCESS by TCRdb, which kept in-frame rearrangements only. Such tables lose some clones; where checked, under half of the loss comes from unresolved V genes, and the rest has no known cause. The sample table contains hundreds of thousands of clones; only one count was recorded for approximately 80% of them. Clones ranked in the top ten supply about 0.012% of the sample. These data were also reused for a study on human thymus T cells.

Sequencing was performed on thymocytes. The receptors shown here come from a boy under two years old with a congenital heart defect. Donor details come from another sample of the same person, matched by shared clones.

The CDR3 here is CATPRVPGRDYEQYF. DNA for the CDR3: TGTGCCACTCCACGGGTCCCCGGGAGGGACTACGAGCAGTACTTC. The chain uses TRBV6-1 and TRBJ2-7, with 8 bases matching TRBD2. Germline trimming cut 10 bases from V and 3 bases from J; bases unmatched to any gene: 14. Germline CDR1 and CDR2: MNHNS and SASEGT. This CDR3 is built from 15 residues.

CDR3 coding DNA: TGTGCCAGCAGGGGGACAGGACCCTACTCCTACGAGCAGTACTTC. Its protein product is CASRGTGPYSYEQYF. The V call is TRBV27, the J call TRBJ2-7; 8 bases fit TRBD1. The germline gives CDR1 MNHEY, CDR2 SMNVEV (reference sequence). This CDR3 contains 15 residues. V lost 6 bases to trimming and J lost 0 bases; unmatched junction nucleotides: 7.

The chain has TRBV5-6 and TRBJ1-2; D call uncertain. The ends were cut back, 2 bases at V and 3 bases at J, with 8 bases in the middle. The CDR3 covers 13 residues. Germline lookup yields CDR1 SGHDT and CDR2 YYEEEE. The CDR3 here is CASSFGVDYGYTF. DNA of the CDR3: TGTGCCAGCAGCTTCGGGGTCGACTATGGCTACACCTTC.

CDR3 bases: TGTGCCAGCTCACCACATCAGTACAATGAGCAGTTCTTC. This gives the protein CASSPHQYNEQFF. The rearrangement joins TRBV18 to TRBJ2-1; no firm D call. Trimming took off 1 base at V and 4 bases at J, with 5 bases between the two ends. The CDR3 spans 13 residues. Germline assignment: CDR1 KGHSH and CDR2 LQKENI.

The sample holds a few counts of this clone. The chain combines TRBV2 with TRBJ2-1; 9 nucleotides align to TRBD1. This CDR3 contains 15 residues. The junction had 2 bases not matched to a gene; V was cut back by 4 bases and J by 1 base. Germline V gene sequence: CDR1 SNHLY, CDR2 FYNNEI. This chain's CDR3 is CASSVDRGSYNEQFF. The CDR3 bases are TGTGCCAGCAGTGTGGACAGGGGTTCCTACAATGAGCAGTTCTTC.

V usage is TRBV25-1 and J usage is TRBJ2-4; D ambiguous. Per the germline V gene, CDR1 is MGHDK and CDR2 is SYGVNS. The CDR3 consists of 13 residues. CDR3 sequence: CAERSWVKNIQYF. The CDR3 region has the DNA TGTGCAGAGAGGAGTTGGGTCAAAAACATTCAGTACTTC.

The DNA of the CDR3 is TGCGCCAGCAGCCAAGATCTTAAGGGACTATCTGACAATGAGCAGTTCTTC. Residues: CASSQDLKGLSDNEQFF. The chain recombines TRBV4-1 with TRBJ2-1; the match to TRBD2 covers 7 bases. With 0 bases clipped from V and 5 bases from J, the junction kept 10 bases outside the gene matches. CDR3 length: 17 amino acids. Germline assignment: CDR1 MGHRA and CDR2 YSYEKL.

The rearrangement links TRBV18 to TRBJ2-3, with D tentatively TRBD2 (5 bases). Germline V CDR1 and CDR2: KGHSH, LQKENI. This CDR3 region has 17 residues. The germline V and J ends were trimmed by 6 bases and 4 bases, with 23 bases remaining between them. CDR3 DNA: TGTGCCAGCTCCCCAAGCGGCAGGCCCACAGCAGCAGATACGCAGTATTTT. Amino acid sequence: CASSPSGRPTAADTQYF.

This clone appeared once. The chain is built from TRBV6-6 and TRBJ2-3; no reliable D call. This CDR3 has 13 residues. Germline CDR1 MNHNY, CDR2 SVGAGI (reference sequence). V was trimmed by 3 bases and J by 3 bases, leaving 7 bases between them. In nucleotides, the CDR3 is TGTGCCAGCAGTTATGAGTTTACAGATACGCAGTATTTT. It yields the protein CASSYEFTDTQYF.

The V call is TRBV29-1, the J call TRBJ2-7; no clear D. Per the germline V gene, CDR1 is SQVTM and CDR2 is ANQGSEA. This CDR3 spans 12 amino acids. V lost 0 bases and J lost 2, with 5 bases in between. CDR3 amino acids: CSVEDLAYEQYF. The CDR3 region has the DNA TGCAGCGTTGAAGACCTAGCCTACGAGCAGTACTTC.

This clone was detected a few times. This sequence joins TRBV25-1 and TRBJ2-5; D might be TRBD2 (6 bases). The J call may be faulty, since TRBJ2-7 better matches the DNA end. CDR3 size: 13 residues. The germline CDR1 and CDR2 sequences are MGHDK and SYGVNS. This CDR3 reads CASSDRLDYEQYF. DNA for the CDR3: TGTGCCAGCAGTGACCGACTAGACTACGAGCAGTACTTC.

Only a few counts were recorded for this clone. The chain couples TRBV4-1 to TRBJ2-2; D is perhaps TRBD2 (6 bases). CDR1 MGHRA and CDR2 YSYEKL come from the germline V gene. V was cut by 1 base and J by 4 bases, with 7 bases left in between. CDR3 length equals 14 residues. The DNA of the CDR3 is TGCGCCAGCAGCCAAGGGCGGGGCACCGGGGAGCTGTTTTTT. Encoded protein: CASSQGRGTGELFF.

The CDR3 DNA reads TGTGCCAGCAGCGGGACTCCGGGAGTGGAAAATGAGCAGTTCTTC. Translation gives CASSGTPGVENEQFF. V usage is TRBV14 and J usage is TRBJ2-1; a weak D match, TRBD2 (6 bases). The length of the CDR3 is 15 residues. Germline values: CDR1 SGHDN, CDR2 FVKESK. Trimming pared 5 bases from V and 7 bases from J, leaving 18 bases between. Full variable domain (missing parts from reference TRBV14 and TRBJ2-1): EAGVTQFPSHSVIEKGQTVTLRCDPISGHDNLYWYRRVMGKEIKFLLHFVKESKQDESGMPNNRFLAERTGGTYSTLKVQPAELEDSGVYFCASSGTPGVENEQFFGPGTRLTVL.

The chain combines TRBV5-1 with TRBJ2-1; 12 positions match TRBD2. The length of the CDR3 is 15 residues. Germline V gene data show CDR1 as SGHRS and CDR2 as YFSETQ. V lost 5 bases and J lost 4; bases outside the gene matches: 4. CDR3 sequence: CASRTTSGRYNEQFF. In DNA form, the CDR3 reads TGCGCCAGCAGGACCACTAGCGGGAGGTACAATGAGCAGTTCTTC.

This chain connects TRBV19 to TRBJ1-3, with D possibly TRBD1 on 6 matching bases. The CDR3 is 15 amino acids. V was shortened by 3 bases and J by 8 bases, with 17 bases between the two germline ends. Germline loops: CDR1 LNHDA, CDR2 SQIVND (reference sequence). The DNA for the CDR3 is TGTGCCAGTAGTATTCGGGGACACCGGGTGGACACCATATATTTT. It codes for CASSIRGHRVDTIYF. Using reference TRBV19 and TRBJ1-3 for the parts outside the CDR3, the full variable domain is DGGITQSPKYLFRKEGQNVTLSCEQNLNHDAMYWYRQDPGQGLRLIYYSQIVNDFQKGDIAEGYSVSREKKESFPLTVTSAQKNPTAFYLCASSIRGHRVDTIYFGEGSWLTVV.

This clone was detected a few times. The chain joins TRBV5-5 to TRBJ1-4, with 7 bases identical to TRBD1. V lost 2 bases and J lost 0; bases outside the gene matches: 7. There are 17 residues in the CDR3. CDR1 is SGHKS, CDR2 YYEKEE, per germline (reference sequence). The CDR3 DNA sequence: TGTGCCAGCAGCTTTTGGGGCAGGGGGGCAACTAATGAAAAACTGTTTTTT. Its translation is CASSFWGRGATNEKLFF.

This chain links TRBV9 with TRBJ1-1, with 7 bases lining up with TRBD1. Germline V gives CDR1 SGDLS, CDR2 YYNGEE. V lost 0 bases and J lost 2; bases outside the gene matches: 10. CDR3 size: 17 residues. CDR3 sequence: CASSVEGRDSLNTEAFF. CDR3 nucleotide sequence: TGTGCCAGCAGCGTAGAGGGCAGGGACAGTCTTAACACTGAAGCTTTCTTT.

V and J are TRBV30 and TRBJ2-2, with D unresolved. V was shortened by 3 bases and J by 2 bases, with 13 bases between the two germline ends. The CDR3 totals 15 residues. Germline V lookup: CDR1 GTSNPN, CDR2 SVGIG (reference sequence). CDR3 residues: CAWSAITENTGELFF. CDR3 DNA sequence: TGTGCCTGGAGCGCAATTACTGAAAACACCGGGGAGCTGTTTTTT.

As DNA, the CDR3 is TGTGCCAGCAGCTTACAGTCGTGGGGACAGTCTCGTCAGCCCCAGCATTTT. The encoded protein is CASSLQSWGQSRQPQHF. The chain links TRBV7-2 to TRBJ1-5; 7 nucleotides line up with TRBD1. Trimming at V came to 2 bases and at J to 6 bases, leaving 13 bases not matched to a gene. This CDR3 spans 17 amino acids. Germline values: CDR1 SGHTA, CDR2 FQGNSA.

This rearrangement joins TRBV23-1 to TRBJ2-7; D gene unclear. TRBV23-1 is labeled an ORF, and its function is uncertain. The length of the CDR3 is 16 residues. The V end lost 0 bases, the J end lost 5 bases, and 17 bases lay between the germline ends. The CDR3 sequence is CASSQSSGFEGDEQYF. CDR3 bases: TGCGCCAGCAGTCAATCATCCGGGTTCGAAGGTGACGAGCAGTACTTC.

The chain is built from TRBV27 and TRBJ2-7, with D unclear. Germline-derived CDR1 and CDR2 are MNHEY and SMNVEV (reference sequence). The CDR3 runs to 15 residues. V was shortened by 0 bases and J by 3 bases, with 12 bases between the two germline ends. In DNA, the CDR3 is TGTGCCAGCAGTTTATCGCCCAGGTTCTACTACGAGCAGTACTTC. Amino acid sequence: CASSLSPRFYYEQYF.

The chain is built from TRBV7-9 and TRBJ2-2, with a weak D call TRBD1 (5 bases). Germline assignment: CDR1 SEHNR and CDR2 FQNEAQ (reference sequence). CDR3 length: 14 residues. Trimming took off 5 bases at V and 1 base at J, with 8 bases between the two ends. The CDR3 DNA reads as TGTGCCAGCAGCGGGGCAGGGAACACCGGGGAGCTGTTTTTT. This encodes CASSGAGNTGELFF.

The V call is TRBV30, the J call TRBJ2-7; the match to TRBD1 covers 10 bases. The CDR3 consists of 14 residues. V shed 5 bases, J shed 5 bases, and the junction held 9 bases outside the gene matches. Germline CDR1 and CDR2: GTSNPN and SVGIG (reference sequence). CDR3 nucleotides: TGTGCCTGGCGCTCAAGGACAGGGGGTAACGAGCAGTACTTC. Protein sequence: CAWRSRTGGNEQYF.

The rearrangement links TRBV5-6 to TRBJ2-2; D is undetermined. The CDR3 is made up of 14 amino acids. The V end was cut by 0 bases, the J end by 5 bases, with 8 bases between. The germline V gene has CDR1 SGHDT and CDR2 YYEEEE. CDR3 amino acids: CASSLEGATGELFF. CDR3 in DNA: TGTGCCAGCAGCTTGGAAGGAGCGACCGGGGAGCTGTTTTTT.

This sequence joins TRBV5-1 and TRBJ1-3, with D perhaps matching TRBD1 (5 bases). Per germline, CDR1 SGHRS and CDR2 YFSETQ. The CDR3 is made up of 16 amino acids. Between the trimmed V and J ends, which lost 4 bases and 4 bases, there was a span of 18 bases. As DNA, the CDR3 is TGCGCCAGCAGCCCCTCGGGACTCACGGGGGGAAACACCATATATTTT. This encodes CASSPSGLTGGNTIYF.

The gene calls are TRBV10-1 and TRBJ1-5, with D uncertain. V was trimmed by 7 bases and J by 0 bases, leaving 19 bases between them. In germline, CDR1 is WNHNN, CDR2 SYGVQD (reference sequence). This CDR3 is built from 17 residues. The CDR3 is CASIPAGRGYSNQPQHF. The CDR3 DNA reads TGCGCCAGCATCCCCGCGGGCAGAGGATATAGCAATCAGCCCCAGCATTTT.

CDR3: CSADGGSMDEQFF. For the CDR3, the DNA is TGCAGCGCCGATGGGGGGAGTATGGATGAGCAGTTCTTC. V and J are TRBV29-1 and TRBJ2-1, with TRBD2 as a possible D gene (6 bases). CDR1 SQVTM and CDR2 ANQGSEA come from the germline V gene. The V and J ends lost 7 bases and 8 bases respectively, with 18 bases between them. This CDR3 is built from 13 residues.

J is TRBJ2-5 and V is TRBV5-6; D is perhaps TRBD1 (5 bases). The tail of the sequence fits TRBJ2-7 better, so the J call may be wrong. Per the germline V gene, CDR1 is SGHDT and CDR2 is YYEEEE. This CDR3 comprises 14 residues. DNA for the CDR3: TGTGCCAGCAGCTTGGCCAGGGTTCGATACGAGCAGTACTTC. It specifies CASSLARVRYEQYF.

The chain couples TRBV4-1 to TRBJ2-5, with D possibly matching TRBD2 (5 bases). Gene TRBJ2-7 matches the end of the DNA better, so the J call may be wrong. The CDR3 spans 17 residues. Germline assignment: CDR1 MGHRA and CDR2 YSYEKL. The CDR3 spells CASSQDRGIALTYEQYF. As DNA, the CDR3 is TGCGCCAGCAGCCAAGATCGGGGTATAGCCCTAACCTACGAGCAGTACTTC.

The chain employs TRBV7-2 and TRBJ1-1; perhaps TRBD1 as D (5 bases). Trimming took off 2 bases at V and 1 base at J, with 11 bases between the two ends. CDR1 and CDR2 from the germline V gene are SGHTA and FQGNSA. This CDR3 spans 15 amino acids. The CDR3 loop reads CASSLPFDRNTEAFF. The CDR3 nucleotides are TGTGCCAGCAGCTTACCCTTTGACAGGAACACTGAAGCTTTCTTT.

This clone was found once. The genes are TRBV2 and TRBJ2-1; 7 bases map to TRBD2. There are 12 residues in the CDR3. Looked up from germline, CDR1 is SNHLY and CDR2 is FYNNEI. Trimming removed 4 bases from V and 10 bases from J; junction bases left unmatched: 4. The DNA for the CDR3 is TGTGCCAGCAGTGTAGGTAGCGGGGAGCAGTTCTTC. It encodes CASSVGSGEQFF. The full variable domain, its missing parts supplied by reference TRBV2 and TRBJ2-1, is EPEVTQTPSHQVTQMGQEVILRCVPISNHLYFYWYRQILGQKVEFLVSFYNNEISEKSEIFDDQFSVERPDGSNFTLKIRSTKLEDSAMYFCASSVGSGEQFFGPGTRLTVL.